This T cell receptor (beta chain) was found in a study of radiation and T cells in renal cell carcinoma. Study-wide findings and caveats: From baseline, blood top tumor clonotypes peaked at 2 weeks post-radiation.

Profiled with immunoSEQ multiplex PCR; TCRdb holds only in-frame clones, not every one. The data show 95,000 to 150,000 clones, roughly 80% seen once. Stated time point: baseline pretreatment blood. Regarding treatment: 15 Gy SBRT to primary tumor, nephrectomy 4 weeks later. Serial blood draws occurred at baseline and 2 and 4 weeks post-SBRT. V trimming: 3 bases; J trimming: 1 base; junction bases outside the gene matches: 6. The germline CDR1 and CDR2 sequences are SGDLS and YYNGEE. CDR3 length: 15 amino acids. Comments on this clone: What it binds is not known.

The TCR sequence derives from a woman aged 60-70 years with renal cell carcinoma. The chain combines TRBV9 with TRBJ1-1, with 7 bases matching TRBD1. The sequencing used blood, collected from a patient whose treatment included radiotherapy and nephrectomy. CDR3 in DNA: TGTGCCAGCAGCGCCCTCGGACAGGCGAACACTGAAGCTTTCTTT. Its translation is CASSALGQANTEAFF.